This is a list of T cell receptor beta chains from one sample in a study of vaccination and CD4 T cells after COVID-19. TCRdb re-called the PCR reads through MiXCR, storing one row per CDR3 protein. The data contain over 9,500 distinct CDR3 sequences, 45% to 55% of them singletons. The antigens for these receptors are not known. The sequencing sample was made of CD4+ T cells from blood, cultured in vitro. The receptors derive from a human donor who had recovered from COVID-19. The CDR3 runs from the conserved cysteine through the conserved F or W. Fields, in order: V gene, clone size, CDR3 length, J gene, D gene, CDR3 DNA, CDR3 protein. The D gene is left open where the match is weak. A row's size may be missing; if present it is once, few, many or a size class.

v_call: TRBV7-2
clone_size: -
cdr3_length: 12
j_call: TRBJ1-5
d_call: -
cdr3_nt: TGTGCCAGCAGCCGCCCCGGTCAGCCCCAGCATTTT
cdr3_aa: CASSRPGQPQHF

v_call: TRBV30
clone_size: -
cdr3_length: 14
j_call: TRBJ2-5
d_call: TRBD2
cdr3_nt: TGTGCCTGGAGTAAAACGACTAGCCGAGAGACCCAGTACTTC
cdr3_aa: CAWSKTTSRETQYF

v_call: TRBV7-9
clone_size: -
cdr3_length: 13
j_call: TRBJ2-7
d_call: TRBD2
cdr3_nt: TGTGCCGCAGGGCTAGCGGGAGCCTACGAGCAGTACTTC
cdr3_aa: CAAGLAGAYEQYF

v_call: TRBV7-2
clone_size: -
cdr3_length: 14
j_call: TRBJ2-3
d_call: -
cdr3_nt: TGTGCCAGCAGCTTAGCCCTCGGCACAGATACGCAGTATTTT
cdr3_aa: CASSLALGTDTQYF

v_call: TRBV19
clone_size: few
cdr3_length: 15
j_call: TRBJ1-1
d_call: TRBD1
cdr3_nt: TGTGCCAGTACCCCCGAGGGACAGGGTGACACTGAAGCTTTCTTT
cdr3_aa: CASTPEGQGDTEAFF

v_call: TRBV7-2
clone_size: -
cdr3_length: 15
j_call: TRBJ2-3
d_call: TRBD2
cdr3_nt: TGTGCCAGCAGCTGGGGCGGGGGGGGGACAGATACGCAGTATTTT
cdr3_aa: CASSWGGGGTDTQYF

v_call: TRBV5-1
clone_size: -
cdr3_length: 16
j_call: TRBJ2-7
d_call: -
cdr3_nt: TGCGCCAGCAGCCCTAGGGGGAGGGAACGACGCTACGAGCAGTACTTC
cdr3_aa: CASSPRGRERRYEQYF

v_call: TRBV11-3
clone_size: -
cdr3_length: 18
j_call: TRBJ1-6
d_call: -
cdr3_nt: TGTGCCAGCAGCTTAGATGGGCGGGGCGCCGCCTATAATTCACCCCTCCACTTT
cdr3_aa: CASSLDGRGAAYNSPLHF

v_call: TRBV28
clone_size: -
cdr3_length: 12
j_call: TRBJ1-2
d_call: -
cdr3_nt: TGTGCCAGCAGCCCGCGGGACTATGGCTACACCTTC
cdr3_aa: CASSPRDYGYTF

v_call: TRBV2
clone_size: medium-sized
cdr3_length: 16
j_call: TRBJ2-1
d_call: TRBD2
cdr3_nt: TGTGCCAGCAGTGAACAAGCGGGGGGATTCTACAATGAGCAGTTCTTC
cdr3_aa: CASSEQAGGFYNEQFF

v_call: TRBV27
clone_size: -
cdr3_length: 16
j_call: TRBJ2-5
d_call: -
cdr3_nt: TGTGCCAGCACCCCCAATTCGGCGGACCGCCAAGAGACCCAGTACTTC
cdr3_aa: CASTPNSADRQETQYF

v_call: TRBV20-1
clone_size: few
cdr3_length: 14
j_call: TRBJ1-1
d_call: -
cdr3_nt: TGCAGTGCTAGAGATCAGAAGGACAGAGGCGAAGCTTTCTTT
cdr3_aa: CSARDQKDRGEAFF

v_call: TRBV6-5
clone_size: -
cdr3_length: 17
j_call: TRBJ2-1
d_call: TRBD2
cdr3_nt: TGTGCCAGCAGGGAAAGGAAAGGGACTAGAAGTTACAATGAGCAGTTCTTC
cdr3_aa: CASRERKGTRSYNEQFF

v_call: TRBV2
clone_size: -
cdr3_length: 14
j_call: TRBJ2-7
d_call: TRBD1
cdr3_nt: TGTGCCAGCAGTGGACAGGGGCGAACCTACGAGCAGTACTTC
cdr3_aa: CASSGQGRTYEQYF

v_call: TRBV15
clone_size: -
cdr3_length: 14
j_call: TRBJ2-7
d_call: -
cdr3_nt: TGTGCCACCAGCGGACTTATAGGGGGGCACGAGCAGTACTTC
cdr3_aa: CATSGLIGGHEQYF

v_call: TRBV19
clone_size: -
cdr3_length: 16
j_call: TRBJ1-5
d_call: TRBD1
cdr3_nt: TGTGCCAGTAGTACCCCGACAGGGCTTATGAATCAGCCCCAGCATTTT
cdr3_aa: CASSTPTGLMNQPQHF

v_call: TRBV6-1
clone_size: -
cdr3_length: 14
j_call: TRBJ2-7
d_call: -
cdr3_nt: TGTGCCAGCAGTGAAGAGGGATCATCCTTCGGGCAGTACTTC
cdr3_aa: CASSEEGSSFGQYF

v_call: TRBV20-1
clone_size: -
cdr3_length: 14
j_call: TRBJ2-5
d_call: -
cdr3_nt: TGCAGTGCTAGGCATGGGGCACTCCAAGAGACCCAGTACTTC
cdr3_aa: CSARHGALQETQYF

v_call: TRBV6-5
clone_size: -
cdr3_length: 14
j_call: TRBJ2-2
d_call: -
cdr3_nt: TGTGCCAGCAGTTACTCGCAGGAGACCGGGGAGCTGTTTTTT
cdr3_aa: CASSYSQETGELFF

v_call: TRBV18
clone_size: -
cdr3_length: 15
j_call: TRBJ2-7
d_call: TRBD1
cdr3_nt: TGTGCCAGCTCACCGGGGACAGGGGATCCCTACGAGCAGTACTTC
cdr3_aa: CASSPGTGDPYEQYF

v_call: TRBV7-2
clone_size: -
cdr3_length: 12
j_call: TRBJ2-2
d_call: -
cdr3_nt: TGTGCCAGCAGCTTCGATTACGGGGAGCTGTTTTTT
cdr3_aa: CASSFDYGELFF

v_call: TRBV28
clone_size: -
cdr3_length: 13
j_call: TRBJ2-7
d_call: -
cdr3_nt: TGTGCCAGCAGTTTTAACGGACCCTACGAGCAGTACTTC
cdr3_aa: CASSFNGPYEQYF

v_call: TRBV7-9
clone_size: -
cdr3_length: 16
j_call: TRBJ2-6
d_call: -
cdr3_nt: TGTGCCAGCAGCGCGGGTTATCTCTCTGGGGCCAACGTCCTGACTTTC
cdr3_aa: CASSAGYLSGANVLTF

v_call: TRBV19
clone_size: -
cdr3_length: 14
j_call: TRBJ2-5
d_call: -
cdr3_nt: TGTGCCAGTAGTGATTGGCGGGGTCCAGAGACCCAGTACTTC
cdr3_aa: CASSDWRGPETQYF

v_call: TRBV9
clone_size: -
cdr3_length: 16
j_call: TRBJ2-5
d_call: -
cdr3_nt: TGTGCCAGCAGCGTAGCGCCGGGTGGGGACCAAGAGACCCAGTACTTC
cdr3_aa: CASSVAPGGDQETQYF

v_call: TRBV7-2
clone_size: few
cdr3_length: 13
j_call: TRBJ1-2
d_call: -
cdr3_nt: TGTGCCAGCAGACCTGCGGTTAACTATGGCTACACCTTC
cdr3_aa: CASRPAVNYGYTF

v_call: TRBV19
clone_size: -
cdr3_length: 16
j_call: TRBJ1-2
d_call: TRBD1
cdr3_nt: TGTGCCAGTAGTCCCTTCTTACAGGGGGCTATTCGTGGCTACACCTTC
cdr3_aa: CASSPFLQGAIRGYTF

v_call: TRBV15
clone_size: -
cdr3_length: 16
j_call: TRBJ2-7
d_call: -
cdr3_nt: TGTGCCACCAGCAGAGATTCCAGCGGAGCCCTCTACGAGCAGTACTTC
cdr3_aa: CATSRDSSGALYEQYF

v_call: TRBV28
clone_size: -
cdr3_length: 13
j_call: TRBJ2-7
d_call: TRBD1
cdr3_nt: TGTGCCAGCAGTTGGACAGGGATCCGCGAGCAGTACTTC
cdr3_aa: CASSWTGIREQYF

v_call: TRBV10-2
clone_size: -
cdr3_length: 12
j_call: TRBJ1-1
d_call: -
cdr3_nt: TGCGCCTCTCAGGTGGGCGACACTGAAGCTTTCTTT
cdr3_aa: CASQVGDTEAFF

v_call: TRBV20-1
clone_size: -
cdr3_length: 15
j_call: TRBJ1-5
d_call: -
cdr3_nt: TGCAGTGCTAGAGTGACCGGGGGCCACAATCAGCCCCAGCATTTT
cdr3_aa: CSARVTGGHNQPQHF

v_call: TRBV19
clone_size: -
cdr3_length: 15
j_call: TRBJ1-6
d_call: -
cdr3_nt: TGTGCCAGTAGTATTCTGGCAGAGGGTGGCTCACCCCTCCACTTT
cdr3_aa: CASSILAEGGSPLHF

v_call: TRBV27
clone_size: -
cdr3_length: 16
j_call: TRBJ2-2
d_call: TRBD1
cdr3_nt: TGTGCCAGCAGTTACGGGACAGGGGCCAACACCGGGGAGCTGTTTTTT
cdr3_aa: CASSYGTGANTGELFF